Sequencing of this T cell receptor (beta chain) was carried out in a study of vaccination effects on CD4 cells after COVID-19. For the study at large: Viral peptide pools were used in the ViraFEST assay to expand antigen-specific CD4+ T cells, and sequencing came afterward. Study results and caveats: Healthy vaccinees showed cross-reactivity with common cold coronaviruses in only 1 of 255 vaccine-induced clones.

With 10 days of culture completed, CD4+ T cells were isolated. Each participant was given two doses of one vaccine (BNT162b2 or mRNA-1273). Among the vaccine recipients, none had a prior SARS-CoV-2 infection, and nucleocapsid antibodies were negative. Half of the medium was exchanged for IL-2 medium on both days 3 and 7. Remarks on this clone: The antigen remains undetermined.

TCRdb keeps only in-frame clones here, not all; method: immunoSEQ multiplex PCR. The sample lists 57,000 or so clones, about 78% seen once, with about 4.5% in the top ten. V shed 7 bases and J shed 5 bases, with 18 bases lying between them. CDR3 length: 15 residues. CDR1 is MDHEN, CDR2 SYDVKM, per germline. Material: CD4+ T cells from PBMCs cultured without peptide, obtained after COVID-19 vaccination. The rearrangement links TRBV28 to TRBJ1-5, with D perhaps TRBD1 (6 bases). This sequence was found in a human donor who received a COVID-19 vaccine. The CDR3 region has the DNA TGTGCCAGCACCCTAGGGGGGGTTAGTTATCAGCCCCAGCATTTT. Translating gives CASTLGGVSYQPQHF.